This T cell receptor (beta chain) comes out of a study of T cells in Graves' hyperthyroidism and ophthalmopathy. TCR beta CDR3 regions were amplified from RNA. HTBI primers were employed in a first-round RT-PCR of the TCR CDR3. MiXCR, applied by TCRdb to the multiplex PCR reads, yields one record per CDR3 protein. The sample yields 300,000 to 450,000 distinct CDR3 sequences, under 15% seen once. This clonotype has a count of ten or more. Its antigen is still unknown. Graves' hyperthyroidism was deemed stable absent ophthalmopathy progression within 18 months. Approximately 9.3 ml of fresh peripheral blood supplied the PBMCs. Trimming removed 2 bases at V and 1 base at J, with 9 bases between. Germline assignment: CDR1 MDHEN and CDR2 SYDVKM. This CDR3 has 15 residues. Study findings and constraints: Blood held most thyroid clonotypes expanded above 0.001 frequency. With a median lead of around 6.7 months before onset, the model predicted ophthalmopathy.

Sequencing input: blood. This clonotype was sampled from a woman aged 25-40 years with Graves' hyperthyroidism. The J gene is TRBJ2-1, the V gene TRBV28, with D maybe TRBD2 (6 bases). The CDR3 bases are TGTGCCAGCAGTTTAATGGGGGGATCCTACAATGAGCAGTTCTTC. This sequence encodes CASSLMGGSYNEQFF.